Listed below are T cell receptor beta chains from one sample, sequenced in a study of T cell responses to AZD1222 COVID-19 vaccine. Profiled with immunoSEQ multiplex PCR; TCRdb holds only in-frame clones, not every one. The table includes over 150,000 clones, about 87% detected once. This specimen consisted of peripheral blood, obtained on day 0 of AZD1222 vaccination. These receptors were collected from an adult in good health. Each CDR3 is given with its conserved first and last residue. A D gene is named only where the DNA matches it firmly. Rows give clone size only sometimes, using once, few, many, or a class for an expanded clone.

TRBV6-2/TRBV6-3	.	.	TRBJ1-1	TGTGCCAGCAGTTACGGAGAGGTTGGCACTGAAGCTTTCTTT	CASSYGEVGTEAFF
TRBV3-1/TRBV3-2	.	few	TRBJ2-5	TGTGCCAGCAGCCAACCGGGACTGACCAAAAAAGAGACCCAGTACTTC	CASSQPGLTKKETQYF
TRBV25-1	TRBD1	.	TRBJ1-5	TGTGCCAGCAGTGGGGGGACAGGGGTGGGCCAGCCCCAGCATTTT	CASSGGTGVGQPQHF
TRBV27	.	.	TRBJ2-3	TGTGCCAGCAGTTTATTAGGCAGGCCAGATACGCAGTATTTT	CASSLLGRPDTQYF
TRBV19	.	.	TRBJ2-7	TGTGCCAGTAGTAGGGGGGCCCCCTACGAGCAGTACTTC	CASSRGAPYEQYF
TRBV6-5	.	.	TRBJ2-2	TGTGCCAGCAGTTACCGACCGGACGGAGACACCGGGGAGCTGTTTTTT	CASSYRPDGDTGELFF
TRBV11-3	TRBD1	.	TRBJ2-7	TGTGCCAGCAGCTTAGAGGGACAGACCTACGAGCAGTACTTC	CASSLEGQTYEQYF
TRBV7-3	TRBD2	.	TRBJ2-1	TGTGCCAGCAGGCCTGCTAGCGGGGGGGCCGGTGAGCAGTTCTTC	CASRPASGGAGEQFF
TRBV7-2	.	.	TRBJ2-1	TGTGCCAGCAGCATCGATTACAGATACAATGAGCAGTTCTTC	CASSIDYRYNEQFF
TRBV2	.	few	TRBJ1-2	TGTGCCAGCAGTATACAGGGCGGTGGCTACACCTTC	CASSIQGGGYTF
TRBV20-1	TRBD2	few	TRBJ2-3	TGCAGTGCTAGTCTGACTAGCGGGACTACTAGCACAGATACGCAGTATTTT	CSASLTSGTTSTDTQYF
TRBV27	TRBD1	.	TRBJ1-1	TGTGCCAGCACTTCCAGACCGGGACAGGGGGCGTTGGGTGAAGCTTTCTTT	CASTSRPGQGALGEAFF
TRBV7-9	.	.	TRBJ2-5	TGTGCCAGCAGCTCGGGAGGGGCACAGGGGTTTAGGGAGACCCAGTACTTC	CASSSGGAQGFRETQYF
TRBV6-6	.	.	TRBJ1-6	TGTGCCAGTGTAGGGGCCAGTAATAATTCACCCCTCCACTTT	CASVGASNNSPLHF
TRBV5-1	.	.	TRBJ2-3	TGCGCCAGCAGCTTGGGTGCTCGCGGGGGCACAGATACGCAGTATTTT	CASSLGARGGTDTQYF
TRBV5-6	.	.	TRBJ1-1	TGTGCCAGCAGCCCAGAGATGAACACTGAAGCTTTCTTT	CASSPEMNTEAFF
TRBV5-1	TRBD1	.	TRBJ2-3	TGCGCCAGCAGCTCGCAGGGGGCCGCAGATACGCAGTATTTT	CASSSQGAADTQYF
TRBV12-3/TRBV12-4	.	.	TRBJ1-5	TGTGCCAGCAGTTTAAGGGGGATTGAGCCCCAGCATTTT	CASSLRGIEPQHF
TRBV3-1/TRBV3-2	.	.	TRBJ2-5	TGTGCCAGCAGCCAAGATCCGAGAGGCCAAGAGACCCAGTACTTC	CASSQDPRGQETQYF
TRBV3-1/TRBV3-2	TRBD2	.	TRBJ2-7	TGTGCCAGCAGCCAAAATAGCGGGGGTGCATACGAGCAGTACTTC	CASSQNSGGAYEQYF
TRBV6-5	.	.	TRBJ1-5	TGTGCCAGCAGGGCCGGGACTCAGCCCCAGCATTTT	CASRAGTQPQHF
TRBV5-1	TRBD1	.	TRBJ2-7	TGCGCCAGCAGCTTAACAGGGGACATTCGCTACGAGCAGTACTTC	CASSLTGDIRYEQYF
TRBV6-6	TRBD1	.	TRBJ1-1	TGTGCCAGCAGTACTCCCGGACAGGGGAACACTGAAGCTTTCTTT	CASSTPGQGNTEAFF
TRBV25-1	.	.	TRBJ2-5	TGTGCCAGCAGTGACCCGGGGAGAGGTAAAGAGACCCAGTACTTC	CASSDPGRGKETQYF
TRBV28	TRBD1	.	TRBJ2-3	TGTGCCGCCCTGTCCCCCGGACAGGCAAACCCGGTAGATACGCAGTATTTT	CAALSPGQANPVDTQYF
TRBV21-1	.	once	TRBJ2-3	TGTGCCAGCAGCACACCGGGACTAGCGGGGGGGACAGATACGCAGTATTTT	CASSTPGLAGGTDTQYF
TRBV19	.	.	TRBJ1-2	TGTGCCAGTACGGGGTCGCGGGCAGGCTACACCTTC	CASTGSRAGYTF